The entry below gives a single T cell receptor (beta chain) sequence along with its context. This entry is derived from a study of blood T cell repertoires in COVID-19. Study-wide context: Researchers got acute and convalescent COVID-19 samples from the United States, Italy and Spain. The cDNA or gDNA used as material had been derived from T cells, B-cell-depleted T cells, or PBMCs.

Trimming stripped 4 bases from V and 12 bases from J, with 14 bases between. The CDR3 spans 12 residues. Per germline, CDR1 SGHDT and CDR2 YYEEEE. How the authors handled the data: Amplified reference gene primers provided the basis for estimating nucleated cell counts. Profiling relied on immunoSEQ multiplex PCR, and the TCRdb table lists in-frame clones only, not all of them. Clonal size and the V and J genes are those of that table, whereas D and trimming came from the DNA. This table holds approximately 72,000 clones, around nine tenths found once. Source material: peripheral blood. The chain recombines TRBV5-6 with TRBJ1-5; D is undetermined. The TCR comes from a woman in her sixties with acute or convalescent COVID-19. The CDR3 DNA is TGTGCCAGCAGCGCCCTAGGAGGTGGCCAGCATTTT. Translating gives CASSALGGGQHF.